Following are 10 T cell receptor beta chains from one sample sequenced in a study of beta chain features in type 1 diabetes. Reverse transcribing all isolated RNA meant expressed TCRB transcripts were sequenced. Some clones are missing from TCRdb's copy, which holds only in-frame ones; the method was immunoSEQ multiplex PCR. The sample has around 500,000 clones, around 10% seen once. Sample: naive CD4+ T cells from blood. The receptors derive from a woman aged 18-30 years in good health.

The chain links TRBV10-3 to TRBJ1-2; no reliable D call. This CDR3 contains 14 residues. Trimming took off 7 bases at V and 0 bases at J, with 12 bases between the two ends. Germline-derived CDR1 and CDR2 are ENHRY and SYGVKD. CDR3: CAITTSSSNYGYTF. CDR3 DNA sequence: TGTGCCATCACCACATCGTCCTCTAACTATGGCTACACCTTC.

The rearrangement uses TRBV30 and TRBJ2-2; D is possibly TRBD1 or TRBD2 (5 bases each). This CDR3 has 15 amino acids. V gave up 3 bases and J gave up 5 bases, with 16 bases separating them. Looked up from germline, CDR1 is GTSNPN and CDR2 is SVGIG (reference sequence). CDR3: CAWRDTGSRTGELFF. The CDR3 DNA sequence: TGTGCCTGGAGGGACACGGGGTCGAGGACCGGGGAGCTGTTTTTT.

This chain links TRBV19 with TRBJ2-3, with D possibly matching TRBD2 (5 bases). V lost 6 bases to trimming and J lost 5 bases, with 15 bases between them. This CDR3 is 14 amino acids long. Germline loops: CDR1 LNHDA, CDR2 SQIVND (reference sequence). The CDR3 spells CASRDWGLVDTQYF. The CDR3 coding sequence is TGTGCCAGTAGGGACTGGGGTTTGGTAGATACGCAGTATTTT.

The chain carries TRBV30 and TRBJ1-1; no definite D call. The germline V gene has CDR1 GTSNPN and CDR2 SVGIG (reference sequence). The CDR3 has 11 residues. The V gene lost 3 bases and the J gene lost 6 bases, with 8 bases spanning the gap. CDR3 region: CAWRGRAEAFF. Here the CDR3 DNA reads TGTGCCTGGAGGGGAAGGGCTGAAGCTTTCTTT.

This clone was seen only a few times. In nucleotides, the CDR3 is TGCGCCAGCAGTCAGCCTGGGACAGCGACCGGGGAGCTGTTTTTT. Its translation: CASSQPGTATGELFF. The chain links TRBV4-3 to TRBJ2-2, with 7 bases aligning to TRBD1. CDR1 is LGHNA and CDR2 is YSLEER in the germline V gene. This CDR3 spans 15 amino acids. The trim removed 6 bases at V and 5 bases at J, leaving 9 bases unmatched.

The chain couples TRBV2 to TRBJ2-7; 7 positions agree with TRBD1. Germline values: CDR1 SNHLY, CDR2 FYNNEI. After removal of 5 bases from V and 2 bases from J, the junction contained 9 bases not matched to a gene. The CDR3 loop spans 15 amino acids. CDR3 nucleotides: TGTGCCAGCAGTTACGGAACAGGGGCCCCCTACGAGCAGTACGTC. Its protein is CASSYGTGAPYEQYV.

The chain uses TRBV2 and TRBJ1-3, with D perhaps matching TRBD1 (5 bases). This CDR3 is 13 amino acids long. V was shortened by 8 bases and J by 2 bases, with 10 bases between the two germline ends. The germline CDR1 and CDR2 sequences are SNHLY and FYNNEI. CDR3 residues: CASGGNTGNTIYF. CDR3 sequence (DNA): TGTGCCAGCGGGGGGAATACTGGAAACACCATATATTTT. The whole variable domain, filled in from reference TRBV2 and TRBJ1-3, reads EPEVTQTPSHQVTQMGQEVILRCVPISNHLYFYWYRQILGQKVEFLVSFYNNEISEKSEIFDDQFSVERPDGSNFTLKIRSTKLEDSAMYFCASGGNTGNTIYFGEGSWLTVV.

This clone was picked up a small number of times. The chain carries TRBV9 and TRBJ2-5; possibly TRBD1 for D (6 bases). V was trimmed by 4 bases and J by 10 bases, leaving 14 bases between them. The CDR3 spans 12 residues. Germline V gives CDR1 SGDLS, CDR2 YYNGEE. DNA of the CDR3: TGTGCCAGCAGCCCGACGACGGGACACCAGTACTTC. This gives the protein CASSPTTGHQYF.

This clone was recorded a few times. The chain uses TRBV2 and TRBJ2-7; D unclear. The CDR3 spans 12 residues. CDR1 is SNHLY, CDR2 FYNNEI, per germline. The V and J ends lost 7 bases and 3 bases respectively, with 10 bases between them. The DNA for the CDR3 is TGTGCCAGCAATGGCTGGGGCTACGAGCAGTACTTC. Protein sequence: CASNGWGYEQYF.

This chain connects TRBV11-2 to TRBJ2-5; D possibly corresponds to TRBD1 (6 bases). Germline values: CDR1 SGHAT, CDR2 FQNNGV. This CDR3 has 16 amino acids. V lost 10 bases and J lost 4, with 25 bases in between. As DNA, the CDR3 is TGTGCCACTCAACAACGAAGAGGGGGTCTGACAGAGACCCAGTACTTC. Amino acids: CATQQRRGGLTETQYF.